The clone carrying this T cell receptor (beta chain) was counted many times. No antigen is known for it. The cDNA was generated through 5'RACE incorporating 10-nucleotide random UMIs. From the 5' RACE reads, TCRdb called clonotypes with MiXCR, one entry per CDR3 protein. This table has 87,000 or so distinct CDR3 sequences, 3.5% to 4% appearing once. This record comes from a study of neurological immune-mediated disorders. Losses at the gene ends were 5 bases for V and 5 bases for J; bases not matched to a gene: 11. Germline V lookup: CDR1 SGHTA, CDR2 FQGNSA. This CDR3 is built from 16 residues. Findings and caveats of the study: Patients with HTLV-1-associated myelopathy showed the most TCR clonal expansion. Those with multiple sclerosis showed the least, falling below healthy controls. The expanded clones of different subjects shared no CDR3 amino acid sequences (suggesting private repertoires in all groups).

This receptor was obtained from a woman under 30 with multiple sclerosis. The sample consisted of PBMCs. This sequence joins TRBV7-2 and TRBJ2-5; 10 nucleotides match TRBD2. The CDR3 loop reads CASSAKSGRAGETQYF. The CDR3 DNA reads TGTGCCAGCAGCGCGAAAAGCGGGAGGGCCGGGGAGACCCAGTACTTC.